This T cell receptor beta chain was observed in a study of brain T cells in children with intractable seizures. Overall study findings and caveats: Top 50 brain clonotypes included both public and private clones. Patients' HCMV serostatus was unknown; virus specificity rests on CDR3 similarity alone. Pre-surgery blood may have been undersampled, hiding some clones.

To note about this clone: Its cognate antigen is unknown.

Sequencing was limited to surgery cases with top T cell transcript signatures in brain tissue. Patients received at least one anti-epileptic drug before surgery. The CDR3 is made up of 18 amino acids. In germline, CDR1 is SGHAT, CDR2 FQNNGV. Trimming took off 0 bases at V and 4 bases at J, with 16 bases between the two ends. Using immunoSEQ multiplex PCR, the repertoire was profiled, and TCRdb retains in-frame clones only, with some absent. Of some 10,000 clones in the sample, 69% were seen once. This sequence originates from a girl aged 2-10 years with tuberous sclerosis and intractable seizures. V is TRBV11-2 and J is TRBJ1-6; D perhaps matches TRBD1 (6 bases). The source material was resected brain tissue, sampled at surgery. The CDR3 coding sequence is TGTGCCAGCAGCTTAGATAGGACAGAGGGAGGTTATAATTCACCCCTCCACTTT. Encoded protein: CASSLDRTEGGYNSPLHF.